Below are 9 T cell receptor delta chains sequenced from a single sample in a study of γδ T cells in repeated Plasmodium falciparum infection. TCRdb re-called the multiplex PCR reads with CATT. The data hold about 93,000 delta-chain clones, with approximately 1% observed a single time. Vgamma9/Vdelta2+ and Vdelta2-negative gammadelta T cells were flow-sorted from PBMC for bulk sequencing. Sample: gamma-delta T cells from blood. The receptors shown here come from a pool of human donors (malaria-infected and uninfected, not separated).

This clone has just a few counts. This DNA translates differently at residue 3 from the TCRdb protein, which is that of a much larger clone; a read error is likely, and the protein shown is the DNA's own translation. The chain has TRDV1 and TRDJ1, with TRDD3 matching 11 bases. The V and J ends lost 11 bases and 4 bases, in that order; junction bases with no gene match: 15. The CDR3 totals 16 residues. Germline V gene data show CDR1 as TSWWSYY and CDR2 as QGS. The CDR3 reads CAIERLLGDTGDKLIF. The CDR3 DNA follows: TGTGCTATTGAGAGGCTGCTGGGGGATACTGGCGATAAACTCATCTTT.

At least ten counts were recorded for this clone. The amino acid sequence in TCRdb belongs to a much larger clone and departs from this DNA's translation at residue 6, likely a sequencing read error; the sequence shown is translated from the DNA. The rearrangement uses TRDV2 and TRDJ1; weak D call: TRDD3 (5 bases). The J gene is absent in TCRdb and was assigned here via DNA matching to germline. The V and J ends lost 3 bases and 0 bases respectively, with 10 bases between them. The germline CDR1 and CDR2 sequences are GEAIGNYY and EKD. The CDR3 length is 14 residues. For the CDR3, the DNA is TGTGCCTGTGACCCTGAGGGATACACCGATAAACTCATCTTT. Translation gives CACDPEGYTDKLIF.

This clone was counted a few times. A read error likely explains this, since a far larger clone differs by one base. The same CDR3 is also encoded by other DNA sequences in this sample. The CDR3 DNA sequence: TGTGCTCTCGGGGAATGGAACTGGGGGATACGTCGGCCACCGTACACCGATAAACTCATCTTT. Its translation is CALGEWNWGIRRPPYTDKLIF. V and J are TRDV1 and TRDJ1; TRDD3 matches 13 bases. This CDR3 spans 21 amino acids. Per germline, CDR1 TSWWSYY and CDR2 QGS.

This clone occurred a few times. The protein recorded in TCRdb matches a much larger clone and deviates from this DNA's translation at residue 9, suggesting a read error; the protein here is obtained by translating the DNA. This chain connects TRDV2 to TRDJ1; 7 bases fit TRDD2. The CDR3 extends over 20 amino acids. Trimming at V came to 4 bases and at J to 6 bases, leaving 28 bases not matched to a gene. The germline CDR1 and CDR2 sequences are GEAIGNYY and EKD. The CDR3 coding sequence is TGTGCCTGTGATAGAATTCCTACGAGGGATTCCGAACATGTGAGGAATAAACTCATCTTT. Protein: CACDRIPTRDSEHVRNKLIF.

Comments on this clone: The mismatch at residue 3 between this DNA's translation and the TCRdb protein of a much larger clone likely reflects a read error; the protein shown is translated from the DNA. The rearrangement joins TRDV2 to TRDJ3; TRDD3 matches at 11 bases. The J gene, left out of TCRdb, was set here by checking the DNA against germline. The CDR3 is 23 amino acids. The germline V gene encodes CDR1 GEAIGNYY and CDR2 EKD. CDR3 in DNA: TGTGCCAGTGACCCCCTTGTGGAGATGGTGAAGCTGGGGGATACCCGGGACACCCGACAGATGTTTTTC. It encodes CASDPLVEMVKLGDTRDTRQMFF.

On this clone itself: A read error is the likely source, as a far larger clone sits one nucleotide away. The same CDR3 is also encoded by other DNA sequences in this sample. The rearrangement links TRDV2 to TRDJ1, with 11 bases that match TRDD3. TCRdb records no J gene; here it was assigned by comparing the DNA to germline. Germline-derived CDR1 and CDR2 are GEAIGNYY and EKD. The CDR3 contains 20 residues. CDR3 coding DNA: TGTGCCTGTGACAAGGTCTCGGTACTGGGGGATAGCCCGTACACCGACAAACTCATCTTT. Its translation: CACDKVSVLGDSPYTDKLIF.

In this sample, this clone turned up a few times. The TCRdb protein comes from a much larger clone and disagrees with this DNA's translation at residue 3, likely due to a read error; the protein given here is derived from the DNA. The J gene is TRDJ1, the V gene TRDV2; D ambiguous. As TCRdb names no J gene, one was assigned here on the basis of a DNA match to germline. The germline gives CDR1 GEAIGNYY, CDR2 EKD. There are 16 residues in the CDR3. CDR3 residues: CAGDTVGNLYTDKLIF. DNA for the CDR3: TGTGCCGGTGACACCGTCGGGAACCTGTACACCGATAAACTCATCTTT.

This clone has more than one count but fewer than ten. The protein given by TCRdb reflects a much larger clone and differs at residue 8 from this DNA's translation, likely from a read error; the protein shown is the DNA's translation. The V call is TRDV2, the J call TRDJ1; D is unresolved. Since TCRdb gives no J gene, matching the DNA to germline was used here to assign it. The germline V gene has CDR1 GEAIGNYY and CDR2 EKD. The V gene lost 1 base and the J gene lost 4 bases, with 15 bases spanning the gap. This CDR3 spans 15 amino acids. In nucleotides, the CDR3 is TGTGCCTGTGACACACTTTCCGGGTCCGGCGATAAACTCATCTTT. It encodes CACDTLSGSGDKLIF.

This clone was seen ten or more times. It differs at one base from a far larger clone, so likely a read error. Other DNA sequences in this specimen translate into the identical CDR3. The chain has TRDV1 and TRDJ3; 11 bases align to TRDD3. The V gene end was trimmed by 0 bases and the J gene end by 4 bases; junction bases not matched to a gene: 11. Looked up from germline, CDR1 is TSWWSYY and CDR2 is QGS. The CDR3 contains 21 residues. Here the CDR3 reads CALGELPTGWGIRWDTRQMFF. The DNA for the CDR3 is TGTGCTCTTGGGGAACTACCTACAGGGTGGGGGATACGGTGGGACACCCGACAGATGTTTTTC.